In this sample, the clone carrying this T cell receptor (beta chain) turned up once. Its antigen is still unknown. TCRdb reprocessed the RT-PCR reads with MiXCR, giving one entry per CDR3 protein. The sample lists 300,000 to 350,000 distinct CDR3 sequences; about 20% were seen once. The sample is drawn from a study of response to subunit inactivated influenza vaccine. Between the trimmed V and J ends, which lost 0 bases and 15 bases, there was a span of 21 bases. Germline CDR1 reads LGHNA; CDR2 reads YSLEER. This CDR3 region has 15 residues. Overall study results and limits: Each seasonal influenza vaccination recruits few new T cells, the authors suggested.

The receptor was isolated from a man in his fifties or sixties who received an inactivated influenza vaccine. The chain uses TRBV4-3 and TRBJ2-4; D remains ambiguous. The sequences come from PBMCs from blood, collected approximately 20 months after vaccination. This CDR3 is CASSQDWSKASIRYF. Here the CDR3 DNA reads TGCGCCAGCAGCCAAGATTGGAGCAAGGCCTCAATCCGGTACTTC.